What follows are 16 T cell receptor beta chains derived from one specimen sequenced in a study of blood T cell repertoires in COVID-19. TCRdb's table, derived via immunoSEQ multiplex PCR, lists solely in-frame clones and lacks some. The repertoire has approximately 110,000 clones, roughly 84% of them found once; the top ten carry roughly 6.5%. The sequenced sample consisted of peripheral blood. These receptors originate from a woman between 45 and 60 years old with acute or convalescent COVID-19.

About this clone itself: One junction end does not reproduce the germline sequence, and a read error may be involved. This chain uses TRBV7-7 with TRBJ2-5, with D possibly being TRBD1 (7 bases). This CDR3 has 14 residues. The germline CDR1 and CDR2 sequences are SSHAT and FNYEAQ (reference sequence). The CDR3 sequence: CASTPGGSQETQYF. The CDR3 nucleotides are TGTGCTAGCACCCCAGGGGGGAGCCAAGAGACCCAGTACTTC.

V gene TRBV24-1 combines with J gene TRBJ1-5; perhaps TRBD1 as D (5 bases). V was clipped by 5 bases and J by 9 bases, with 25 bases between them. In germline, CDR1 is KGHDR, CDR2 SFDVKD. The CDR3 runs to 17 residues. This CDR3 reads CATSAGGTSSIFRPQHF. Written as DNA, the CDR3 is TGTGCCACCAGTGCGGGGGGGACCAGCTCGATATTCAGGCCCCAGCATTTT.

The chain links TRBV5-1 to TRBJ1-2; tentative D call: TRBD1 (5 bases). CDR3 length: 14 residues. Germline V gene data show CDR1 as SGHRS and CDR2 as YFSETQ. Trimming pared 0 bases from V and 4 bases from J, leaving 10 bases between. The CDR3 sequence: CASSLAGESYGYTF. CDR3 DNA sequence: TGCGCCAGCAGCTTGGCGGGGGAGTCCTATGGCTACACCTTC.

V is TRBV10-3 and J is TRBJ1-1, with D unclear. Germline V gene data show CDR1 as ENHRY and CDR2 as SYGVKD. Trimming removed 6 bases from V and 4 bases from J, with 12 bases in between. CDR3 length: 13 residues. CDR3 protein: CAIRQDAGTEAFF. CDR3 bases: TGTGCCATCAGGCAGGATGCCGGCACTGAAGCTTTCTTT.

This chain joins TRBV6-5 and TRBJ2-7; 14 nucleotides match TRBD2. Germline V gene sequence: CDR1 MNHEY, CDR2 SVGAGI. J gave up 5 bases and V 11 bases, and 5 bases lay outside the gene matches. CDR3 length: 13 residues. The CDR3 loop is CAARTSGGNEQYF. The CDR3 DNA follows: TGTGCCGCAAGGACTAGCGGGGGGAACGAGCAGTACTTC.

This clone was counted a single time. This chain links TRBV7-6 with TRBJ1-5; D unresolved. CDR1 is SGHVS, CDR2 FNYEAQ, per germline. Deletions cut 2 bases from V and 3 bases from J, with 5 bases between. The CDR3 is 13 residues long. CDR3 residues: CASSLQHNQPQHF. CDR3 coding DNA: TGTGCCAGCAGCTTACAACACAATCAGCCCCAGCATTTT.

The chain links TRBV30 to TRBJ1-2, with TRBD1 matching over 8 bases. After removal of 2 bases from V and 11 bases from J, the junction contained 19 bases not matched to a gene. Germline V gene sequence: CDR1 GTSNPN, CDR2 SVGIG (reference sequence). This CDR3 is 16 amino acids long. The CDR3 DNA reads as TGTGCCTGGAGTCCACTTGGGGGACAGGATCGTCGGAGGTACACCTTC. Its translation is CAWSPLGGQDRRRYTF.

Here the CDR3 reads CASSPPRGYGYTF. CDR3 DNA sequence: TGTGCCAGCAGCCCCCCTCGGGGGTATGGCTACACCTTC. The chain is built from TRBV3-1 (or the pseudogene TRBV3-2) and TRBJ1-2, with TRBD1 as a possible D gene (5 bases). The CDR3 contains 13 residues. CDR1 is LGHDT, CDR2 YNNKEL, per germline (reference sequence). Trimming took off 4 bases at V and 5 bases at J, with 11 bases between the two ends.

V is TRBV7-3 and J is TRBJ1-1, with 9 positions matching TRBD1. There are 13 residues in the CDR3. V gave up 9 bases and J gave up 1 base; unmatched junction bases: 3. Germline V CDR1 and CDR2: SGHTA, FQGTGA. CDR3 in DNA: TGTGCCAGTGGGACAGGGAGGAACACTGAAGCTTTCTTT. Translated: CASGTGRNTEAFF.

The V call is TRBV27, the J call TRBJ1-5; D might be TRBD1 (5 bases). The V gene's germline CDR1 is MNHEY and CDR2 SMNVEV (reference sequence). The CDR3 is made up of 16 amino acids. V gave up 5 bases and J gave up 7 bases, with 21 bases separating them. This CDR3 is CASSPFPGAGGQPQHF. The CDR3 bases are TGTGCCAGCAGTCCATTCCCGGGAGCCGGGGGGCAGCCCCAGCATTTT.

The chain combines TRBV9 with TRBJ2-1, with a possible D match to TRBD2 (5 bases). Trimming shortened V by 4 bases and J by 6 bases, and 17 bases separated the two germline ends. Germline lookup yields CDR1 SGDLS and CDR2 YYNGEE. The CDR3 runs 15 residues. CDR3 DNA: TGTGCCAGCAGCCCCTTTTTTCGGGGATTCAATGAGCAGTTCTTC. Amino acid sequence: CASSPFFRGFNEQFF.

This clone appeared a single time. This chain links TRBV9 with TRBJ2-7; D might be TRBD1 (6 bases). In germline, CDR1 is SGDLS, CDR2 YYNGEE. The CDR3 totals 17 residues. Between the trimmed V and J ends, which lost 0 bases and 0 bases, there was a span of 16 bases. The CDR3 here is CASSVGTDSASSYEQYF. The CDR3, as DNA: TGTGCCAGCAGCGTAGGTACGGACAGTGCGAGCTCCTACGAGCAGTACTTC.

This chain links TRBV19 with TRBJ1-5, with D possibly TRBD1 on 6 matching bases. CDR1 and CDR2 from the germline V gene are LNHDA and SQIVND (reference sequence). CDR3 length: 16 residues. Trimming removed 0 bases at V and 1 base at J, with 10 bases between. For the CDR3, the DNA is TGTGCCAGTAGTATAGACAGGGGAGGGAGCAATCAGCCCCAGCATTTT. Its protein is CASSIDRGGSNQPQHF.

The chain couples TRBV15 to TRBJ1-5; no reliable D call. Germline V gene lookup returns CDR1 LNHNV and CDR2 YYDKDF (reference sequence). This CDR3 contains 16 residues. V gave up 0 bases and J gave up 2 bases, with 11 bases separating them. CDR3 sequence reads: CATSREKEFRNQPQHF. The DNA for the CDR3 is TGTGCCACCAGCAGAGAAAAGGAGTTTCGCAATCAGCCCCAGCATTTT.

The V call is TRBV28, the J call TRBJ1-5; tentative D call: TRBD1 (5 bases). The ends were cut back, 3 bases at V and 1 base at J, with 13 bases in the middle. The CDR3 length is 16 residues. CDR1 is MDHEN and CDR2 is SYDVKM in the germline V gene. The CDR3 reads CASSLKEGWSNQPQHF. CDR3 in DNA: TGTGCCAGCAGTTTGAAGGAGGGGTGGAGCAATCAGCCCCAGCATTTT.

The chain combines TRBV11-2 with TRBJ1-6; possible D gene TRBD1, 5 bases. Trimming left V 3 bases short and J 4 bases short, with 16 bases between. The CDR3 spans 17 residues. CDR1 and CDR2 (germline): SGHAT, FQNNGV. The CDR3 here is CASSFYVGGDYNSPLHF. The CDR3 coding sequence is TGTGCCAGCAGCTTTTATGTCGGGGGGGATTATAATTCACCCCTCCACTTT. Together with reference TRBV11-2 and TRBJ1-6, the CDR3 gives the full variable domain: EAGVAQSPRYKIIEKRQSVAFWCNPISGHATLYWYQQILGQGPKLLIQFQNNGVVDDSQLPKDRFSAERLKGVDSTLKIQPAKLEDSAVYLCASSFYVGGDYNSPLHFGNGTRLTVT.